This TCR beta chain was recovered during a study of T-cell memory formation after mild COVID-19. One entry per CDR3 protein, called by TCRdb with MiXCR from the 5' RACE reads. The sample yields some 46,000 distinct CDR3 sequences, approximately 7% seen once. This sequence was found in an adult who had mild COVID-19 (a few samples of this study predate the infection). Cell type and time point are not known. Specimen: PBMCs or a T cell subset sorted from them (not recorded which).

The CDR3 nucleotides are TGCAGCGTCGCGTGGGGGGACCTTCAGTTCTTC. Its translation is CSVAWGDLQFF. The rearrangement joins TRBV29-1 to TRBJ2-1, with a possible D match to TRBD2 (6 bases). Trimming removed 6 bases at V and 13 bases at J, with 16 bases between. CDR1 is SQVTM and CDR2 is ANQGSEA in the germline V gene. This CDR3 is built from 11 residues.